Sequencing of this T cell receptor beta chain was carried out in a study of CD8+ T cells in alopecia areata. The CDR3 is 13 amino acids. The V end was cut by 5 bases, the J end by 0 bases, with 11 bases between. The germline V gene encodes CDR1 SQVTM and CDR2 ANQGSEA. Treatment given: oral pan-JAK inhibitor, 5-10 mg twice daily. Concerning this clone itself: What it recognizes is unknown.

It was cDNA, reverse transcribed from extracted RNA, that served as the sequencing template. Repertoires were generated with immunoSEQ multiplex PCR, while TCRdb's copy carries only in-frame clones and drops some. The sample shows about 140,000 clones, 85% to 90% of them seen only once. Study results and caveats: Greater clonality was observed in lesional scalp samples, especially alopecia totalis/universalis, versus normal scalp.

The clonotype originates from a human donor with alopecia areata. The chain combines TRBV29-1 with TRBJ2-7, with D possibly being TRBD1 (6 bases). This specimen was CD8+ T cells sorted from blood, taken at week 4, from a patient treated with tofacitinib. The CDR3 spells CSVRTDNSYEQYF. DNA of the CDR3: TGCAGCGTTCGGACAGACAACTCCTACGAGCAGTACTTC.